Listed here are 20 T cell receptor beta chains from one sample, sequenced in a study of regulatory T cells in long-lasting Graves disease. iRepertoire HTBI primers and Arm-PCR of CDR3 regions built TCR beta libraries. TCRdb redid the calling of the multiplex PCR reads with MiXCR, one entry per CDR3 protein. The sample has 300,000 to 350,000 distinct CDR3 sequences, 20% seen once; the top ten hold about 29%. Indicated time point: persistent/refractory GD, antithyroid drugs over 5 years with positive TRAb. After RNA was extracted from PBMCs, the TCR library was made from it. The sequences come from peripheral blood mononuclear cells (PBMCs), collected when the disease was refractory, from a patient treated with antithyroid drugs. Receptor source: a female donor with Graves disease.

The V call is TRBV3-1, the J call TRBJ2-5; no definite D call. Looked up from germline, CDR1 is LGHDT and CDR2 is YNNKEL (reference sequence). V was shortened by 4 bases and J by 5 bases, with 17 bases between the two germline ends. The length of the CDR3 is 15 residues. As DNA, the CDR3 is TGTGCCAGCAGCCCAGGAAGTGGGATGCAGGAGACCCAGTACTTC. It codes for CASSPGSGMQETQYF.

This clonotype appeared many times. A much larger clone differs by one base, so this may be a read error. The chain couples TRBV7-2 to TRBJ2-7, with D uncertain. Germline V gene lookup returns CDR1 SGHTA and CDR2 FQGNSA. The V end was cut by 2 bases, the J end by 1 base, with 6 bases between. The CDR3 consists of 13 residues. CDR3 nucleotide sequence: TGTGCCAGCAGCTTAAGTCAGTCCTACGAGCAGTACTTC. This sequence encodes CASSLSQSYEQYF.

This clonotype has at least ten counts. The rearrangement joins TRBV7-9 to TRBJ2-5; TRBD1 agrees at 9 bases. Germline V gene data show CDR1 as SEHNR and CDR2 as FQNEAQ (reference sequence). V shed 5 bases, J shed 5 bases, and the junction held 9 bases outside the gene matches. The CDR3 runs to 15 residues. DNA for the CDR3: TGTGCCAGCAGCCTTGGACAGGGGATATCGGAGACCCAGTACTTC. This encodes CASSLGQGISETQYF. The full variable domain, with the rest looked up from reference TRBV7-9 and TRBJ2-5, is DTGVSQNPRHKITKRGQNVTFRCDPISEHNRLYWYRQTLGQGPEFLTYFQNEAQLEKSRLLSDRFSAERPKGSFSTLEIQRTEQGDSAMYLCASSLGQGISETQYFGPGTRLLVL.

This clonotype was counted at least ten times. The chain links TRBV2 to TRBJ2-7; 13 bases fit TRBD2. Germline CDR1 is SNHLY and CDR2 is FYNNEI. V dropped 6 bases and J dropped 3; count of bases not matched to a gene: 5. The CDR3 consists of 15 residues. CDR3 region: CASRPRLAGGYEQYF. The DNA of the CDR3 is TGTGCCAGCAGACCGAGACTAGCGGGGGGCTACGAGCAGTACTTC.

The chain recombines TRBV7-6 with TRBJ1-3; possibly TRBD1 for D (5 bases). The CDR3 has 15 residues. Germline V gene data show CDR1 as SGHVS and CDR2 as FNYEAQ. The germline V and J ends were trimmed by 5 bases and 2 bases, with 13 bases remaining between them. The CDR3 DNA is TGTGCCAGCAGCCCTAGCTGGGGGGCTGGAAACACCATATATTTT. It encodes CASSPSWGAGNTIYF.

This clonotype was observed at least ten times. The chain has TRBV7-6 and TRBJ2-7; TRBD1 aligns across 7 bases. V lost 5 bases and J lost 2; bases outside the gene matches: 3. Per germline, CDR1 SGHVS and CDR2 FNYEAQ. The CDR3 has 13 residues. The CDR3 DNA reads TGTGCCAGCAGCAGACAGGGACCCTACGAGCAGTACTTC. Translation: CASSRQGPYEQYF.

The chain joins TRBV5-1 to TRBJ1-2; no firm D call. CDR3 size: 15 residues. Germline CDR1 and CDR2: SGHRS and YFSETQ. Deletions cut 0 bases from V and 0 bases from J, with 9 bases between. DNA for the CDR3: TGCGCCAGCAGCTTGGAACAGACCGCTAACTATGGCTACACCTTC. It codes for CASSLEQTANYGYTF.

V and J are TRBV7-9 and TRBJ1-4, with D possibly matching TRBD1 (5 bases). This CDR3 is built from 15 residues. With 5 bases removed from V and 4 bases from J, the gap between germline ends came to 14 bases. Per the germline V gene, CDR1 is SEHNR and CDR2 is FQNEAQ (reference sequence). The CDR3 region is CASSGTRDYNEKLFF. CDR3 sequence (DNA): TGTGCCAGCAGCGGTACAAGGGACTATAATGAAAAACTGTTTTTT.

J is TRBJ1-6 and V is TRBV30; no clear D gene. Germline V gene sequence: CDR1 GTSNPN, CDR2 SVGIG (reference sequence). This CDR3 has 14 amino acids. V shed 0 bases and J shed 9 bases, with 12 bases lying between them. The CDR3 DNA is TGTGCCTGGAGTGTCGAGATGTACGGTTCACCCCTCCACTTT. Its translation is CAWSVEMYGSPLHF.

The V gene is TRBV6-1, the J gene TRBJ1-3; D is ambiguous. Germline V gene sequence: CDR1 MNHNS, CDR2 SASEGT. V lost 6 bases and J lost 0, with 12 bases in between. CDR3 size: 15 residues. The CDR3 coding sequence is TGTGCCAGCAGACCTCAGTGGAGCTCTGGAAACACCATATATTTT. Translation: CASRPQWSSGNTIYF.

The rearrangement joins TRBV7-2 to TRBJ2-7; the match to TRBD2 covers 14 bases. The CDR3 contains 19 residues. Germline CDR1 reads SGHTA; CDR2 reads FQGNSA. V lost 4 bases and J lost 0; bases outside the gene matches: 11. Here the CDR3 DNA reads TGTGCCAGCAGCTCGGCCGGGACTAGCGGGAGTTGGGGCTCCTACGAGCAGTACTTC. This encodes CASSSAGTSGSWGSYEQYF.

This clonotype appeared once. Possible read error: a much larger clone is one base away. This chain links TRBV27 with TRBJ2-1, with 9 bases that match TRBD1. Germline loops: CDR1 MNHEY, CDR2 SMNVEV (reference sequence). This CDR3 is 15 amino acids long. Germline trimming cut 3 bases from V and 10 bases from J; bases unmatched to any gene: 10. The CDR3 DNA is TGTGCCAGCAGTTTCTGGACAGGGGTAGGGTACGAGCAGTTCTTC. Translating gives CASSFWTGVGYEQFF.

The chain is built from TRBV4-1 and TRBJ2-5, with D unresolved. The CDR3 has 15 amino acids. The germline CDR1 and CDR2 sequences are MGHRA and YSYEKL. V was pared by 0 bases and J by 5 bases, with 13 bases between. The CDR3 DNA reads TGCGCCAGCAGCCAAGATAAGAGTCTTGGTGAGACCCAGTACTTC. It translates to CASSQDKSLGETQYF.

The CDR3 protein is CATSGDRGHNTEAFF. Written as DNA, the CDR3 is TGTGCCACCAGTGGAGACAGGGGCCACAACACTGAAGCTTTCTTT. V gene TRBV24-1 combines with J gene TRBJ1-1, with 8 bases lining up with TRBD1. The V gene's germline CDR1 is KGHDR and CDR2 SFDVKD. The CDR3 runs 15 residues. The trim removed 5 bases at V and 2 bases at J, leaving 6 bases unmatched.

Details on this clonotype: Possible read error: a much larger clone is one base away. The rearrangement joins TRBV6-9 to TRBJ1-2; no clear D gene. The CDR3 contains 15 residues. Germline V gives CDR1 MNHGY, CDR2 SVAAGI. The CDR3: CASSYRGFSNYGYPF. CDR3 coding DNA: TGTGCCAGCAGTTACCGGGGTTTCTCTAACTATGGCTACCCCTTC.

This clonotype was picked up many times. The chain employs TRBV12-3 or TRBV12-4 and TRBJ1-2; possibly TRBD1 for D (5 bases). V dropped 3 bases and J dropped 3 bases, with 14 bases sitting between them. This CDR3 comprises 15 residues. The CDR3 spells CASSLGRANYYGYTF. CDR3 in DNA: TGTGCCAGCAGTTTGGGCAGGGCAAATTACTATGGCTACACCTTC.

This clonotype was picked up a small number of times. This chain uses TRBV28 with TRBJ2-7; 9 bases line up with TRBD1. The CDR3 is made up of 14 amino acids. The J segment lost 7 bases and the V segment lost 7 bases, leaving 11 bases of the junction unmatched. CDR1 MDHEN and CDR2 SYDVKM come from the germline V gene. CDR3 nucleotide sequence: TGTGCCAGCACCCTGGACAGGGGAGCTCGGGAGCAGTACTTC. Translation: CASTLDRGAREQYF. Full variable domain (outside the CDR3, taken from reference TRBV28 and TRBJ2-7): DVKVTQSSRYLVKRTGEKVFLECVQDMDHENMFWYRQDPGLGLRLIYFSYDVKMKEKGDIPEGYSVSREKKERFSLILESASTNQTSMYLCASTLDRGAREQYFGPGTRLTVT.

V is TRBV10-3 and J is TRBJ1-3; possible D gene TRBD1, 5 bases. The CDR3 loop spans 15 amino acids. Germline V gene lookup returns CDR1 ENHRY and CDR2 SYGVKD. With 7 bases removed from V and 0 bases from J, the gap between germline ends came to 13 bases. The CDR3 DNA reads TGTGCCATCACCAATGAGGGGCTCTCTGGAAACACCATATATTTT. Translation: CAITNEGLSGNTIYF.

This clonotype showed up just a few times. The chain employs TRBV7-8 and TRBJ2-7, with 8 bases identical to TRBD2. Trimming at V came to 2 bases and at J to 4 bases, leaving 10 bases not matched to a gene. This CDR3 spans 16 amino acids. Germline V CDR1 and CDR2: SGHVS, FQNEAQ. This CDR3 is CASSLLSGLGGYEQYF. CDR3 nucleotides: TGTGCCAGCAGCTTACTTTCGGGACTAGGGGGTTACGAGCAGTACTTC.

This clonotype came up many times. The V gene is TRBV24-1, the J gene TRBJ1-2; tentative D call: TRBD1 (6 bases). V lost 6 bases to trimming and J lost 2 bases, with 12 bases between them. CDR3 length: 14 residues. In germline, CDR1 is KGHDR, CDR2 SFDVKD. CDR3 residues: CATSPTGGNYGYTF. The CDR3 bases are TGTGCCACCAGTCCGACAGGAGGGAACTATGGCTACACCTTC.